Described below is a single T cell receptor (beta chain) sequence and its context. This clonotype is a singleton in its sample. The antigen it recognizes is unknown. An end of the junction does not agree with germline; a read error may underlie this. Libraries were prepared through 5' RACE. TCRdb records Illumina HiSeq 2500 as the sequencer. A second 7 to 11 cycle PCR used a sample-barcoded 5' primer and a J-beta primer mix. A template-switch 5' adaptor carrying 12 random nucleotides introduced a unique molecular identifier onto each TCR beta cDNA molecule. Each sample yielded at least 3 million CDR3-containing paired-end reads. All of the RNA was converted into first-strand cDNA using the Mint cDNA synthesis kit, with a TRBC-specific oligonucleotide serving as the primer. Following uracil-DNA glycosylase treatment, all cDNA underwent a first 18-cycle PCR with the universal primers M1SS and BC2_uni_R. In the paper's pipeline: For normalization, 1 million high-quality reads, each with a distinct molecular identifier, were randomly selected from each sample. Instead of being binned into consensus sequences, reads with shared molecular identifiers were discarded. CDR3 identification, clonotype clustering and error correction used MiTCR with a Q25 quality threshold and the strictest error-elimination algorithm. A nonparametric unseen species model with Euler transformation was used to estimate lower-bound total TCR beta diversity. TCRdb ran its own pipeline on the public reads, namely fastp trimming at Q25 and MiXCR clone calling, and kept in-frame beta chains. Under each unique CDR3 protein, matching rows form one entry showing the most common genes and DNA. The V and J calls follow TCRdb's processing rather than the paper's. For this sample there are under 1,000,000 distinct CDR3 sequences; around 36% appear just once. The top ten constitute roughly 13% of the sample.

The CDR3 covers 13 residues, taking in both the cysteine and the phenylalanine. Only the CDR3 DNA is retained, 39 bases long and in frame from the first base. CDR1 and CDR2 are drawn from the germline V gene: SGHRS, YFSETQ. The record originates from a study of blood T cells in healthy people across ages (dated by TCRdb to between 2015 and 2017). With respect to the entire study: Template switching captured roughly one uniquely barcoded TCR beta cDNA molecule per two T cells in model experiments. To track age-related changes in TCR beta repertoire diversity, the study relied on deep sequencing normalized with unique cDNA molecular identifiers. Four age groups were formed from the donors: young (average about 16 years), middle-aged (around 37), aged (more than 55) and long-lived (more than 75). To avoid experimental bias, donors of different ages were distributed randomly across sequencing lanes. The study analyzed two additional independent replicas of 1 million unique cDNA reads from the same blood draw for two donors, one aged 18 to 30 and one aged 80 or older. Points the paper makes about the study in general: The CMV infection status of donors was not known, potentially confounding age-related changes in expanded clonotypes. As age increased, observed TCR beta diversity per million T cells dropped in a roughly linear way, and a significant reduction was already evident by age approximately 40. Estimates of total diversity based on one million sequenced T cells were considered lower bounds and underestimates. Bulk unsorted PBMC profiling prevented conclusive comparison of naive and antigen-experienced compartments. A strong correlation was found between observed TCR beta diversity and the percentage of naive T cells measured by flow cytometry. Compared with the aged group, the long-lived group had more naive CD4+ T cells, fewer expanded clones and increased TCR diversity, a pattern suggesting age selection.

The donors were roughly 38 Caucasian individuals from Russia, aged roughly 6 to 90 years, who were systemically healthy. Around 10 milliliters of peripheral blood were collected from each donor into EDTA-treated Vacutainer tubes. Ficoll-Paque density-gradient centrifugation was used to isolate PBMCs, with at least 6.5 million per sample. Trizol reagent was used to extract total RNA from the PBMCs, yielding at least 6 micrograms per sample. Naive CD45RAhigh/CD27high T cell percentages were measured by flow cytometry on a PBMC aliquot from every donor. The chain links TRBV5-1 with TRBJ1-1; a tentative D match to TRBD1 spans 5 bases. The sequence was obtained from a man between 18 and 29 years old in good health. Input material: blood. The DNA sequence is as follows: TGCGTCAGCAGCCCGGGGGAGAACACTGAAGCTTTCTTT. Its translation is CVSSPGENTEAFF.